Listed here are 6 T cell receptor beta chains from one sample, sequenced in a study of cytomegalovirus exposure and HLA in healthy donors. The PCR made use of 60 Vbeta and 13 Jbeta primers. Generated by immunoSEQ multiplex PCR, the TCRdb table keeps only in-frame clones and is missing some. The sample holds 210,000 or so clones, roughly four fifths seen once. The specimen sequenced was PBMCs. These TCRs come from a woman aged 40 to 50 in good health and CMV-seronegative.

J is TRBJ2-3 and V is TRBV29-1, with D possibly TRBD2 on 7 matching bases. CDR1 SQVTM and CDR2 ANQGSEA come from the germline V gene. V was shortened by 6 bases and J by 6 bases, with 31 bases between the two germline ends. The CDR3 extends over 18 amino acids. The CDR3 spells CSVVGIQEGGGAMDTQYF. CDR3 in DNA: TGCAGCGTAGTAGGGATACAAGAGGGGGGAGGGGCCATGGATACGCAGTATTTT.

This clone turned up a few times. This chain connects TRBV30 to TRBJ2-7, with TRBD2 matching over 11 bases. From germline, CDR1 is GTSNPN and CDR2 SVGIG (reference sequence). Trimming took 3 bases from V and 6 from J; bases not matched to a gene: 7. The CDR3 totals 14 residues. The DNA of the CDR3 is TGTGCCTGGAGGGTAGCGGGGGGGCTCAGCGAGCAGTACTTC. It specifies CAWRVAGGLSEQYF.

The chain links TRBV28 to TRBJ1-1, with 8 bases fitting TRBD1. This CDR3 has 14 residues. Germline-derived CDR1 and CDR2 are MDHEN and SYDVKM. Losses at the gene ends were 5 bases for V and 3 bases for J; bases not matched to a gene: 5. For the CDR3, the DNA is TGTGCCAGCAGTCCGACAGGGGACTACACTGAAGCTTTCTTT. This sequence encodes CASSPTGDYTEAFF. Variable domain in full (rest from reference TRBV28 and TRBJ1-1): DVKVTQSSRYLVKRTGEKVFLECVQDMDHENMFWYRQDPGLGLRLIYFSYDVKMKEKGDIPEGYSVSREKKERFSLILESASTNQTSMYLCASSPTGDYTEAFFGQGTRLTVV.

This clone was found once. The chain couples TRBV5-8 to TRBJ2-2; 8 bases fit TRBD1. Unmatched junction bases numbered 4, after V lost 0 bases and J lost 3 bases. This CDR3 comprises 16 residues. Germline assignment: CDR1 SGHTS and CDR2 YDEGEE. The CDR3 nucleotides read TGTGCCAGCAGCTTGGGGGACAGGTGGTACACCGGGGAGCTGTTTTTT. Translating gives CASSLGDRWYTGELFF. The full variable domain, rest sourced from reference TRBV5-8 and TRBJ2-2, is EAGVTQSPTHLIKTRGQQATLRCSPISGHTSVYWYQQALGLGLQFLLWYDEGEERNRGNFPPRFSGRQFPNYSSELNVNALELEDSALYLCASSLGDRWYTGELFFGEGSRLTVL.

The genes are TRBV7-2 and TRBJ1-5; D call uncertain. Trimming took off 1 base at V and 5 bases at J, with 9 bases between the two ends. CDR1 is SGHTA and CDR2 is FQGNSA in the germline V gene. The CDR3 covers 14 residues. The CDR3 region has the DNA TGTGCCAGCAGCTTAGGACTACCCCATCAGCCCCAGCATTTT. Its translation: CASSLGLPHQPQHF.

The V gene is TRBV23-1, the J gene TRBJ2-2; 9 nucleotides align to TRBD1. Being an ORF, TRBV23-1 has a function that is uncertain. This CDR3 is 18 amino acids long. The junction had 11 bases not matched to a gene; V was cut back by 2 bases and J by 4 bases. The CDR3 DNA sequence: TGCGCCAGCAGTCAACCCGATAGGACAGGGGCTAGCACCGGGGAGCTGTTTTTT. Encoded protein: CASSQPDRTGASTGELFF.